These 3 T cell receptor beta chains share one sample of origin, sequenced in a study of T cell changes during pregnancy in multiple sclerosis (dated by TCRdb to between 2018 and 2021). Library preparation was by the immunoSEQ multiplex PCR assay. TCRdb limited this immuneACCESS table to in-frame rearrangements with V and J called. A share of clones is missing; checked studies link under half to unresolved V genes, and the rest is unexplained. This sample comprises about 79,000 clones, around 93% of them detected only once. 0.75% of the sample comes from the top ten. Sequenced material: peripheral blood, taken in the second trimester of pregnancy. These receptors were collected from a female donor in good health, enrolled as a control in a pregnancy study.

The rearrangement uses TRBV6-5 and TRBJ1-2; 7 nucleotides line up with TRBD1. The CDR3 is 16 amino acids. Germline assignment: CDR1 MNHEY and CDR2 SVGAGI. Trimming at V came to 4 bases and at J to 3 bases, leaving 11 bases not matched to a gene. The CDR3 DNA sequence: TGTGCCAGCAGTTTCCGGGACAGATTAGTGGACTATGGCTACACCTTC. This sequence encodes CASSFRDRLVDYGYTF.

This chain uses TRBV12-2 with TRBJ2-5; TRBD2 is the table's D call and was not checked against the DNA. TRBV12-2 has pseudogene status. There are 18 residues in the CDR3. The CDR3 protein is CASRLAIGGTKVMETQYF. The CDR3 DNA reads as TGTGCAAGTCGCTTAGCAATCGGGGGGACTAAGGTTATGGAGACCCAGTACTTC.

The V gene is TRBV5-6, the J gene TRBJ1-5; the match to TRBD1 covers 12 bases. The germline CDR1 and CDR2 sequences are SGHDT and YYEEEE. This CDR3 has 16 residues. V was pared by 0 bases and J by 7 bases, with 5 bases of the junction left unmatched. For the CDR3, the DNA is TGTGCCAGCAGCTTGGTGGGGACAGGGGGCAGCCAGCCCCAGCATTTT. It codes for CASSLVGTGGSQPQHF.